This record looks at one T cell receptor beta chain sequence and its context. These data belong to a study of shared clonotypes between healthy human individuals. Method: immunoSEQ multiplex PCR; TCRdb's copy keeps in-frame clones and lacks some. The top ten hold approximately 0.13% of the sample, which has more than 2 million clones, 90% to 97% seen once. CDR3 length equals 14 residues. Trimming shortened V by 3 bases and J by 4 bases, and 11 bases separated the two germline ends. Germline V gene lookup returns CDR1 SGDLS and CDR2 YYNGEE. The clonotype originates from a man aged 18 to 30 in good health. This chain joins TRBV9 and TRBJ1-3; D not resolved. The specimen was naive CD4+ T cells sorted from blood. Specified subset: CD45RA+ positively selected. CDR3 loop: CASSAGLGGNTIYF. DNA of the CDR3: TGTGCCAGCAGCGCGGGCCTAGGAGGAAACACCATATATTTT.